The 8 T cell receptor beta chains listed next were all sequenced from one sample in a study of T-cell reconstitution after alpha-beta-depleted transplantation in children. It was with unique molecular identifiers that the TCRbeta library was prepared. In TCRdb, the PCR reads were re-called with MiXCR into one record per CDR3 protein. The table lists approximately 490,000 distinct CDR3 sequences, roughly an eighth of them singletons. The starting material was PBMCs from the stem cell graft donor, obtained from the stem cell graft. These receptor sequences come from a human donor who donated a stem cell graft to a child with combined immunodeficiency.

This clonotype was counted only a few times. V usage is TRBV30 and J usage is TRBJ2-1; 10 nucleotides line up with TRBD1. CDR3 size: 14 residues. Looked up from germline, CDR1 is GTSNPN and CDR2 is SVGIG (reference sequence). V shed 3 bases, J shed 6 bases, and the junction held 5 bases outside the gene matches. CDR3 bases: TGTGCCTGGAGCCGGGACAGGGGAATCAATGAGCAGTTCTTC. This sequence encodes CAWSRDRGINEQFF.

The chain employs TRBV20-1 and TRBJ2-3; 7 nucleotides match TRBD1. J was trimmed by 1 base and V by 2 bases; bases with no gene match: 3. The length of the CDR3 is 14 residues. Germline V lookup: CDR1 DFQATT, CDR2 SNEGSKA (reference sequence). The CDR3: CSARSGQGTDTQYF. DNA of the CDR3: TGCAGTGCTAGATCCGGACAGGGCACAGATACGCAGTATTTT.

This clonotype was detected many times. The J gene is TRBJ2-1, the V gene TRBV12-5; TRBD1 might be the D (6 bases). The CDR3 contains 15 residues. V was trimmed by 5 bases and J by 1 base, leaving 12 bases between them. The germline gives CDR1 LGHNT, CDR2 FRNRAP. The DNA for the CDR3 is TGTGCTAGTGGTAACAAACAGGGATCCTACAATGAGCAGTTCTTC. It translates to CASGNKQGSYNEQFF. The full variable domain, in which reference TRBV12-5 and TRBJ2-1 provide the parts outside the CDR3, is DARVTQTPRHKVTEMGQEVTMRCQPILGHNTVFWYRQTMMQGLELLAYFRNRAPLDDSGMPKDRFSAEMPDATLATLKIQPSEPRDSAVYFCASGNKQGSYNEQFFGPGTRLTVL.

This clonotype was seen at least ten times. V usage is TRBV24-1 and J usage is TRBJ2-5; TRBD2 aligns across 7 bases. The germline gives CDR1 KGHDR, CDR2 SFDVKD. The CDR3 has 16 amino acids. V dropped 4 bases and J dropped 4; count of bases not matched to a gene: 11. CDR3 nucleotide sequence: TGTGCCACCAGTGAGGCGGAACGCGGGAGTGGAGAGACCCAGTACTTC. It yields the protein CATSEAERGSGETQYF.

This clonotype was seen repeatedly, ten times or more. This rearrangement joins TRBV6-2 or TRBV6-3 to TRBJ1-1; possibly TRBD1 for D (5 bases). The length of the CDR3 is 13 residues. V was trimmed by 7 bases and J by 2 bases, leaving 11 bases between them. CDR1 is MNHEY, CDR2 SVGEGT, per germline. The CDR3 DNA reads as TGTGCCAGCACAGGGACCTCAAACACTGAAGCTTTCTTT. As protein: CASTGTSNTEAFF.

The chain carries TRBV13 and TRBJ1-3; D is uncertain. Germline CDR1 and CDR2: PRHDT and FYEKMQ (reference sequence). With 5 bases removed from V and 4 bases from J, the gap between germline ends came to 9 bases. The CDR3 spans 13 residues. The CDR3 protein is CASSPEGGNTIYF. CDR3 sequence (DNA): TGTGCCAGCAGCCCCGAGGGAGGAAACACCATATATTTT.

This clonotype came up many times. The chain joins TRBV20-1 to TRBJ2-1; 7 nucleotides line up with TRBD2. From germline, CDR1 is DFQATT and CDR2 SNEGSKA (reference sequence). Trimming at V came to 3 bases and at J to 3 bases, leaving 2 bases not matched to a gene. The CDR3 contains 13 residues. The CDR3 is CSASLADYNEQFF. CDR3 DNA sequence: TGCAGTGCTAGCCTAGCGGACTACAATGAGCAGTTCTTC.

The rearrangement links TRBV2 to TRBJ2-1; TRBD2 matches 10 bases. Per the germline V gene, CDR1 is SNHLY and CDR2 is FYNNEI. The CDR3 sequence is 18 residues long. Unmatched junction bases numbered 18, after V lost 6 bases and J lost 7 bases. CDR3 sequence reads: CASSRSALAGGTGNEQFF. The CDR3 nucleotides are TGTGCCAGCAGCCGCTCGGCGTTAGCGGGAGGTACGGGGAATGAGCAGTTCTTC.